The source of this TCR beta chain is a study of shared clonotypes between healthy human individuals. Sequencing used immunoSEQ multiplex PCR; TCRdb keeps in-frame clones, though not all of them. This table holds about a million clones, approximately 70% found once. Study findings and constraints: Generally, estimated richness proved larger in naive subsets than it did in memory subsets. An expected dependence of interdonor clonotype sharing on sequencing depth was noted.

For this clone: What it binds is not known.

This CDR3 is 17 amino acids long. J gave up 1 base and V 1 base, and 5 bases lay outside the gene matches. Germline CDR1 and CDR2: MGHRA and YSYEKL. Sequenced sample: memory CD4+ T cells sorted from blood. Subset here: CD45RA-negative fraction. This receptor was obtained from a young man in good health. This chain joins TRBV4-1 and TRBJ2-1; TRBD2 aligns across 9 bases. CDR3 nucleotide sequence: TGCGCCAGCAGCCAAGCCCTAGCGGGAATTTCCTACAATGAGCAGTTCTTC. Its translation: CASSQALAGISYNEQFF.